These 29 T cell receptor beta chains came from one sample sequenced in a study of cytomegalovirus exposure and HLA in healthy donors. 13 Jbeta primers and 60 Vbeta primers were used for the PCR. Profiled with immunoSEQ multiplex PCR; TCRdb holds only in-frame clones, not every one. Of 85,000 to 100,000 clones detected, approximately 86% appear once; the ten largest clones hold 9.2%. The sequenced sample was PBMCs. Every receptor here comes from a man aged 25 to 45 in good health and CMV-seropositive.

The rearrangement uses TRBV5-1 and TRBJ1-1; D unresolved. V gave up 2 bases and J gave up 11 bases, with 19 bases separating them. Germline V gene sequence: CDR1 SGHRS, CDR2 YFSETQ. This CDR3 has 14 amino acids. The CDR3 sequence: CASSFEVAHQEAFF. CDR3 bases: TGCGCCAGCAGCTTCGAGGTGGCACATCAAGAGGCTTTCTTT.

The rearrangement joins TRBV27 to TRBJ1-1; TRBD1 agrees at 8 bases. V was pared by 3 bases and J by 5 bases, with 2 bases of the junction left unmatched. The CDR3 has 13 amino acids. The germline CDR1 and CDR2 sequences are MNHEY and SMNVEV (reference sequence). For the CDR3, the DNA is TGTGCCAGCAGTTTCAGGGGGCAGACTGAAGCTTTCTTT. This codes for CASSFRGQTEAFF.

This clone was picked up a small number of times. This chain uses TRBV27 with TRBJ1-5; D perhaps matches TRBD1 (6 bases). The CDR3 extends over 16 amino acids. V was pared by 5 bases and J by 5 bases, with 19 bases between. Germline V lookup: CDR1 MNHEY, CDR2 SMNVEV (reference sequence). CDR3 in amino acids: CASSPLRGFIDQPQHF. The CDR3 DNA follows: TGTGCCAGCAGTCCCCTCAGGGGTTTCATCGATCAGCCCCAGCATTTT.

This chain links TRBV7-9 with TRBJ1-1, with D tentatively TRBD1 (5 bases). Germline loops: CDR1 SEHNR, CDR2 FQNEAQ (reference sequence). The CDR3 consists of 14 residues. The V end lost 5 bases, the J end lost 1 base, and 11 bases lay between the germline ends. The CDR3 nucleotides read TGTGCCAGCAGCGCCGGACATGGGAACACTGAAGCTTTCTTT. Its protein is CASSAGHGNTEAFF.

The chain employs TRBV7-9 and TRBJ2-5; TRBD2 matches 10 bases. Germline CDR1 reads SEHNR; CDR2 reads FQNEAQ (reference sequence). The CDR3 totals 16 residues. The V segment lost 6 bases and the J segment 4 bases; nucleotides outside the gene matches: 11. The CDR3 sequence: CASRDQLAGFGETQYF. The DNA of the CDR3 is TGTGCCAGCAGGGACCAACTAGCGGGATTTGGAGAGACCCAGTACTTC.

This chain joins TRBV19 and TRBJ2-1; unclear D gene. The CDR3 loop spans 13 amino acids. The germline V gene has CDR1 LNHDA and CDR2 SQIVND (reference sequence). Trimming removed 0 bases from V and 3 bases from J, with 3 bases in between. CDR3 amino acids: CASSIDSYNEQFF. The CDR3, as DNA: TGTGCCAGTAGTATAGACAGCTACAATGAGCAGTTCTTC.

This clone showed up just a few times. This chain uses TRBV2 with TRBJ2-7; no clear D. Germline V gives CDR1 SNHLY, CDR2 FYNNEI. The CDR3 length is 11 residues. V was clipped by 8 bases and J by 1 base, with 6 bases between them. The CDR3 DNA follows: TGTGCCAGCCTGCGTTCCTACGAGCAGTACTTC. Its translation is CASLRSYEQYF.

To note about this clone: The junction shows a germline mismatch at one end, possibly a read error. This CDR3 reads CASSWPGGSYNGQFF. The CDR3 coding sequence is TGCGCCAGCAGCTGGCCTGGAGGCTCCTACAATGGGCAGTTCTTC. The chain carries TRBV5-1 and TRBJ2-1; tentative D call: TRBD2 (5 bases). The CDR3 spans 15 residues. Per the germline V gene, CDR1 is SGHRS and CDR2 is YFSETQ.

The V call is TRBV18, the J call TRBJ2-7; 9 bases are shared with TRBD2. Germline V gene lookup returns CDR1 KGHSH and CDR2 LQKENI. The CDR3 sequence is 14 residues long. V lost 3 bases to trimming and J lost 2 bases; unmatched junction nucleotides: 2. The CDR3 region has the DNA TGTGCCAGCTCACCTCTAGCGGGACCCTACGAGCAGTACTTC. It is translated as CASSPLAGPYEQYF.

Points on this clone: The junction departs from the called germline gene at one end, perhaps through a read error. The chain joins TRBV7-7 to TRBJ2-1; 9 bases fit TRBD2. The CDR3 totals 13 residues. The germline gives CDR1 SSHAT, CDR2 FNYEAQ (reference sequence). CDR3 amino acids: CASSFSGSDEQFF. The CDR3 nucleotides are TGTGCTAGCAGCTTTAGCGGGAGTGATGAGCAGTTCTTC.

The chain couples TRBV6-1 to TRBJ2-1; 9 nucleotides line up with TRBD2. This CDR3 is built from 15 residues. Germline lookup yields CDR1 MNHNS and CDR2 SASEGT. V shed 2 bases, J shed 10 bases, and the junction held 9 bases outside the gene matches. CDR3 DNA sequence: TGTGCCAGCAGTGAATGGATTAGCGGGAGTACCGAGCAGTTCTTC. It translates to CASSEWISGSTEQFF.

The rearrangement links TRBV5-4 to TRBJ1-2, with a possible D match to TRBD1 (5 bases). V shed 0 bases and J shed 5 bases, with 11 bases lying between them. The CDR3 is 14 residues long. Germline CDR1 and CDR2: SGHNT and YYREEE (reference sequence). This chain's CDR3 is CASSLEGAGYGYTF. The CDR3 DNA reads as TGTGCCAGCAGCTTGGAAGGGGCTGGGTATGGCTACACCTTC.

CDR3 in DNA: TGTGCCAGCAGCTTATGGACAGGGGGCGACGGGGCCAACGTCCTGACTTTC. Its protein is CASSLWTGGDGANVLTF. The chain has TRBV5-4 and TRBJ2-6, with TRBD1 matching over 11 bases. Germline CDR1 and CDR2: SGHNT and YYREEE (reference sequence). The V segment lost 2 bases and the J segment 4 bases; nucleotides outside the gene matches: 5. The CDR3 sequence is 17 residues long.

The V and J genes are TRBV6-1 and TRBJ2-7, with D perhaps TRBD2 (6 bases). V was shortened by 6 bases and J by 3 bases, with 12 bases between the two germline ends. Germline V lookup: CDR1 MNHNS, CDR2 SASEGT. The CDR3 consists of 13 residues. The CDR3 region is CASSSSGYYEQYF. CDR3 bases: TGTGCCAGCAGCTCCAGCGGGTACTACGAGCAGTACTTC.

The V gene is TRBV18, the J gene TRBJ2-7; D perhaps matches TRBD1 (6 bases). The CDR3 extends over 15 amino acids. Per germline, CDR1 KGHSH and CDR2 LQKENI. Trimming shortened V by 6 bases and J by 4 bases, and 19 bases separated the two germline ends. The CDR3 sequence is CASSQNRVGRYEQYF. The CDR3 region has the DNA TGTGCCAGCTCTCAAAACAGGGTTGGAAGATACGAGCAGTACTTC. Full variable domain (missing parts from reference TRBV18 and TRBJ2-7): NAGVMQNPRHLVRRRGQEARLRCSPMKGHSHVYWYRQLPEEGLKFMVYLQKENIIDESGMPKERFSAEFPKEGPSILRIQQVVRGDSAAYFCASSQNRVGRYEQYFGPGTRLTVT.

The rearrangement uses TRBV27 and TRBJ2-1; maybe TRBD2 (5 bases). This CDR3 has 14 amino acids. Looked up from germline, CDR1 is MNHEY and CDR2 is SMNVEV (reference sequence). V was cut by 2 bases and J by 8 bases, with 13 bases left in between. CDR3 DNA: TGTGCCAGCAGTTTAGGAGGCCAACCACATGAGCAGTTCTTC. Its translation is CASSLGGQPHEQFF.

The chain joins TRBV10-1 to TRBJ2-7; 7 bases fit TRBD1. The CDR3 is made up of 14 amino acids. The junction had 12 bases not matched to a gene; V was cut back by 6 bases and J by 7 bases. CDR1 and CDR2 (germline): WNHNN, SYGVQD (reference sequence). The CDR3 is CASSPGTDYSEQYF. CDR3 nucleotides: TGCGCCAGCAGCCCCGGGACAGACTACTCTGAGCAGTACTTC.

V and J are TRBV27 and TRBJ2-7; tentative D call: TRBD2 (5 bases). The CDR3 contains 15 residues. V was clipped by 3 bases and J by 2 bases, with 14 bases between them. The germline gives CDR1 MNHEY, CDR2 SMNVEV (reference sequence). The CDR3 DNA reads as TGTGCCAGCAGTTTCCGGGGTGGAGGAACCTACGAGCAGTACTTC. It translates to CASSFRGGGTYEQYF.

The chain is built from TRBV10-2 and TRBJ1-1; weak D call: TRBD1 (5 bases). The CDR3 length is 14 residues. Germline values: CDR1 WSHSY, CDR2 SAAADI. V was clipped by 7 bases and J by 3 bases, with 15 bases between them. CDR3 coding DNA: TGCGCCAGCAAACTCGGGACTGTTGACACTGAAGCTTTCTTT. This gives the protein CASKLGTVDTEAFF.

This clone occurred a few times. This chain connects TRBV4-1 to TRBJ2-5; 14 bases agree with TRBD2. The CDR3 contains 17 residues. Germline V gene lookup returns CDR1 MGHRA and CDR2 YSYEKL. V shed 2 bases, J shed 4 bases, and the junction held 6 bases outside the gene matches. CDR3 loop: CASSQSGLAGAGETQYF. The CDR3 DNA sequence: TGCGCCAGCAGCCAATCGGGACTAGCGGGAGCTGGAGAGACCCAGTACTTC.

This sequence joins TRBV6-1 and TRBJ1-5; D is possibly TRBD1 (5 bases). V was trimmed by 7 bases and J by 2 bases, leaving 15 bases between them. The germline V gene encodes CDR1 MNHNS and CDR2 SASEGT. CDR3 length: 15 residues. The CDR3 DNA follows: TGTGCCAGCAAGGGGTGGGGCCTGGGCAATCAGCCCCAGCATTTT. Its translation is CASKGWGLGNQPQHF.

V is TRBV10-3 and J is TRBJ2-7; tentatively, D is TRBD2 (5 bases). V was clipped by 0 bases and J by 1 base, with 7 bases between them. The CDR3 totals 14 residues. The germline gives CDR1 ENHRY, CDR2 SYGVKD. CDR3 bases: TGTGCCATCAGTGAGTCCCCGGGGTCCTACGAGCAGTACTTC. It specifies CAISESPGSYEQYF.

This chain links TRBV6-5 with TRBJ2-3; TRBD2 aligns across 7 bases. Germline CDR1 is MNHEY and CDR2 is SVGAGI. V lost 2 bases, J lost 2 bases, and 1 base stayed unmatched. The CDR3 extends over 14 amino acids. DNA of the CDR3: TGTGCCAGCAGTTACCGGGAGGCCACAGATACGCAGTATTTT. This sequence encodes CASSYREATDTQYF.

The chain carries TRBV27 and TRBJ2-1; 7 positions agree with TRBD1. The V and J ends lost 6 bases and 3 bases, in that order; junction bases with no gene match: 14. Per germline, CDR1 MNHEY and CDR2 SMNVEV (reference sequence). The CDR3 runs 17 residues. The CDR3 loop is CASSTVTATGNYNEQFF. For the CDR3, the DNA is TGTGCCAGCAGCACAGTTACGGCGACAGGGAACTACAATGAGCAGTTCTTC.

In its sample, this clone was seen a few times. The rearrangement joins TRBV5-4 to TRBJ2-7; 8 nucleotides line up with TRBD2. The CDR3 spans 16 residues. CDR1 and CDR2 from the germline V gene are SGHNT and YYREEE (reference sequence). V lost 4 bases to trimming and J lost 0 bases; unmatched junction nucleotides: 9. The CDR3 sequence is CASSDYSGESSYEQYF. The CDR3 nucleotides read TGTGCCAGCAGCGATTATAGCGGGGAGAGCTCCTACGAGCAGTACTTC.

The rearrangement joins TRBV7-3 to TRBJ1-2; D uncertain. Germline CDR1 and CDR2: SGHTA and FQGTGA. Trimming took 3 bases from V and 2 from J, leaving 7 bases between them. This CDR3 is 13 amino acids long. The CDR3 DNA reads as TGTGCCAGCAGCTTTAACTCAAACTATGGCTACACCTTC. Its translation: CASSFNSNYGYTF. Supplemented by reference TRBV7-3 and TRBJ1-2, the full variable domain reads GAGVSQTPSNKVTEKGKYVELRCDPISGHTALYWYRQSLGQGPEFLIYFQGTGAADDSGLPNDRFFAVRPEGSVSTLKIQRTERGDSAVYLCASSFNSNYGYTFGSGTRLTVV.

The gene calls are TRBV19 and TRBJ2-2; 7 bases fit TRBD2. Unmatched junction bases numbered 10, after V lost 4 bases and J lost 8 bases. Germline-derived CDR1 and CDR2 are LNHDA and SQIVND (reference sequence). This CDR3 has 15 amino acids. For the CDR3, the DNA is TGTGCCAGTAGTAAGCGGGACTTTACAAGGGGGGAGCTGTTTTTT. Its protein product is CASSKRDFTRGELFF.

The chain carries TRBV6-1 and TRBJ2-5; 10 bases line up with TRBD2. The CDR3 spans 15 residues. V shed 0 bases, J shed 9 bases, and the junction held 7 bases outside the gene matches. The germline CDR1 and CDR2 sequences are MNHNS and SASEGT. CDR3: CASSEAVAGGLPQYF. CDR3 nucleotide sequence: TGTGCCAGCAGTGAAGCAGTAGCGGGAGGTCTCCCCCAGTACTTC.

This clone was counted only a few times. The V call is TRBV6-1, the J call TRBJ1-2, with D perhaps matching TRBD1 (6 bases). Germline V lookup: CDR1 MNHNS, CDR2 SASEGT. V was shortened by 6 bases and J by 3 bases, with 17 bases between the two germline ends. This CDR3 has 15 amino acids. CDR3 sequence reads: CASSTTGPSYYGYTF. The CDR3, as DNA: TGTGCCAGCAGCACTACAGGGCCCTCTTACTATGGCTACACCTTC.